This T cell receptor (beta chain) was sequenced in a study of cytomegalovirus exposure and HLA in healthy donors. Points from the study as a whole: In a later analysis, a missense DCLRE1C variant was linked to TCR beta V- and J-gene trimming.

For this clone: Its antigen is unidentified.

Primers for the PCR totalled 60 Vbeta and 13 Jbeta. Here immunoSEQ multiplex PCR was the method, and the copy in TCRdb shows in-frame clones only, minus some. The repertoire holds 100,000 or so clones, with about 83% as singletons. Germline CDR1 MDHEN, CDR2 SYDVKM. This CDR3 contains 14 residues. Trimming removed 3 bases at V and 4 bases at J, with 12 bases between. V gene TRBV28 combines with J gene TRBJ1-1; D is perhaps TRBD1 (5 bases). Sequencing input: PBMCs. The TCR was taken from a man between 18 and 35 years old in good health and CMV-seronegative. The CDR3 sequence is CASSLGRYGTEAFF. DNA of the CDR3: TGTGCCAGCAGTTTGGGGCGGTACGGCACTGAAGCTTTCTTT.